This entry lists 3 T cell receptor beta chains sequenced from one sample in a study of T cells in Graves' hyperthyroidism and ophthalmopathy. There were TCR beta CDR3 regions amplified from RNA transcripts. First-round RT-PCR of the TCR CDR3 relied on the HTBI primer set. One entry per CDR3 protein, called by TCRdb with MiXCR from the multiplex PCR reads. The repertoire consists of 560,000 or so distinct CDR3 sequences, with 15% to 20% occurring once and the leading ten covering approximately 48%. Sample: blood. The receptors originated from a man in his forties with Graves' ophthalmopathy.

This sequence joins TRBV12-3 or TRBV12-4 and TRBJ2-1; weak D call: TRBD2 (6 bases). CDR3 size: 16 residues. V lost 7 bases and J 0 bases, leaving 16 bases between the germline ends. The CDR3 sequence: CASTSGGADSYNEQFF. Here the CDR3 DNA reads TGTGCCAGCACCTCTGGCGGGGCGGACTCCTACAATGAGCAGTTCTTC.

About this clonotype itself: A read error may explain this, as a much larger clone is one base away. This chain joins TRBV28 and TRBJ1-6, with TRBD1 matching 9 bases. CDR3 length: 14 amino acids. Germline CDR1 reads MDHEN; CDR2 reads SYDVKM. The ends lost 11 bases at V and 10 bases at J; junction bases unmatched: 12. The CDR3 region is CAGTSGTGKSPLHF. The CDR3 DNA reads TGTGCCGGCACCAGTGGGACAGGGAAGTCACCCCTCCACTTT.

The genes are TRBV6-1 and TRBJ1-2, with D tentatively TRBD1 (6 bases). CDR1 is MNHNS and CDR2 is SASEGT in the germline V gene. The V end was cut by 5 bases, the J end by 6 bases, with 13 bases between. The CDR3 totals 13 residues. CDR3 DNA sequence: TGTGCCAGCAGTACCACAGGGACGCATGGCTACACCTTC. It encodes CASSTTGTHGYTF.